This T cell receptor beta chain was profiled in a study of blood T cell repertoires in COVID-19. On the study more broadly: Italy, Spain and the United States were the sources of the convalescent and acute COVID-19 samples. Sources were T cells, B-cell-depleted T cells, or PBMCs; the material itself was cDNA or gDNA.

Generated by immunoSEQ multiplex PCR, the TCRdb table keeps only in-frame clones and is missing some. This repertoire shows under 400,000 clones, approximately 89% found once; its top ten account for around 3.9%. Germline V lookup: CDR1 SGHRS, CDR2 YFSETQ. The CDR3 runs to 14 residues. The ends lost 4 bases at V and 3 bases at J; junction bases unmatched: 5. The sample taken for sequencing was peripheral blood. V and J are TRBV5-1 and TRBJ2-5; 8 bases match TRBD2. This TCR derives from a woman aged 55-70 years with COVID-19, enrolled during active disease. CDR3 DNA: TGCGCCAGCAGCCGGGGGGGCGTGGAAGAGACCCAGTACTTC. Amino acids: CASSRGGVEETQYF.